These 15 T cell receptor beta chains originate from one sample sequenced in a study of blood T cell repertoires in COVID-19. TCRdb's table, derived via immunoSEQ multiplex PCR, lists solely in-frame clones and lacks some. The table records over 150,000 clones, just over 85% of them present only once. The sequencing input was peripheral blood. These receptors were obtained from a middle-aged man with active or convalescent COVID-19.

The chain couples TRBV7-3 to TRBJ2-1; D perhaps matches TRBD1 (5 bases). The ends were cut back, 1 base at V and 0 bases at J, with 16 bases in the middle. Germline V gives CDR1 SGHTA, CDR2 FQGTGA. This CDR3 contains 18 residues. The CDR3 sequence is CASSLKPLGDGSYNEQFF. DNA for the CDR3: TGTGCCAGCAGCTTAAAGCCCCTAGGGGATGGCTCCTACAATGAGCAGTTCTTC.

V and J are TRBV28 and TRBJ2-7; 7 bases match TRBD1. V trimming: 3 bases; J trimming: 6 bases; junction bases outside the gene matches: 8. The germline V gene encodes CDR1 MDHEN and CDR2 SYDVKM. CDR3 length: 14 residues. The CDR3 sequence is CASSFVGGPSEQYF. CDR3 nucleotide sequence: TGTGCCAGCAGTTTCGTAGGGGGCCCTAGCGAGCAGTACTTC.

The CDR3 loop reads CASSIGFGQVVSQHF. Here the CDR3 DNA reads TGTGCCAGTAGTATTGGGTTCGGACAGGTTGTGTCCCAGCATTTT. The V call is TRBV19, the J call TRBJ1-5; 7 positions agree with TRBD1. V dropped 3 bases and J dropped 11; count of bases not matched to a gene: 13. The CDR3 contains 15 residues. CDR1 and CDR2 (germline): LNHDA, SQIVND (reference sequence).

This chain connects TRBV7-2 to TRBJ1-5, with D uncertain. Per the germline V gene, CDR1 is SGHTA and CDR2 is FQGNSA. Between the trimmed V and J ends, which lost 5 bases and 7 bases, there was a span of 15 bases. The CDR3 length is 14 residues. The CDR3 sequence is CASSPGGGPQPQHF. The CDR3 DNA follows: TGTGCCAGCAGCCCGGGTGGAGGGCCGCAGCCCCAGCATTTT.

The chain has TRBV19 and TRBJ1-1; 7 nucleotides align to TRBD1. J lost 1 base, V lost 8 bases, and 7 bases had no gene match. Germline values: CDR1 LNHDA, CDR2 SQIVND (reference sequence). The CDR3 is 14 amino acids. CDR3 sequence (DNA): TGTGCCAGTGGGGTACAGGGGCGGAACACTGAAGCTTTCTTT. Translating it yields CASGVQGRNTEAFF.

The chain links TRBV29-1 to TRBJ1-3, with D maybe TRBD1 (6 bases). The CDR3 contains 16 residues. With 8 bases removed from V and 1 base from J, the gap between germline ends came to 21 bases. Germline CDR1 is SQVTM and CDR2 is ANQGSEA. The CDR3 spells CSYRPGGGPSGNTIYF. CDR3 coding DNA: TGCAGCTACAGGCCCGGTGGGGGCCCTTCTGGAAACACCATATATTTT.

This clone came up once. The V and J genes are TRBV5-6 and TRBJ1-1; 8 positions agree with TRBD1. The germline V gene encodes CDR1 SGHDT and CDR2 YYEEEE. This CDR3 has 15 residues. The V gene end was trimmed by 2 bases and the J gene end by 4 bases; junction bases not matched to a gene: 7. CDR3 amino acids: CASSFNRGISTEAFF. For the CDR3, the DNA is TGTGCCAGCAGCTTCAACAGGGGGATAAGCACTGAAGCTTTCTTT.

V is TRBV19 and J is TRBJ1-5; D is unclear. Trimming pared 9 bases from V and 5 bases from J, leaving 20 bases between. Per germline, CDR1 LNHDA and CDR2 SQIVND (reference sequence). The length of the CDR3 is 15 residues. CDR3 amino acids: CASIPSGAGYQPQHF. CDR3 nucleotide sequence: TGTGCCAGCATCCCTTCGGGAGCCGGGTATCAGCCCCAGCATTTT.

In its sample, this clone was seen a few times. The chain links TRBV6-5 to TRBJ2-1; 7 bases are shared with TRBD1. The germline CDR1 and CDR2 sequences are MNHEY and SVGAGI. CDR3 length: 13 amino acids. Germline trimming cut 10 bases from V and 4 bases from J; bases unmatched to any gene: 7. CDR3 nucleotide sequence: TGTGCCACTGCGGACAGGCAGTACAATGAGCAGTTCTTC. Translation: CATADRQYNEQFF.

This clone appeared a few times. The V gene is TRBV29-1, the J gene TRBJ1-2; D call uncertain. With 4 bases removed from V and 6 bases from J, the gap between germline ends came to 15 bases. This CDR3 spans 13 amino acids. Per the germline V gene, CDR1 is SQVTM and CDR2 is ANQGSEA. The CDR3 region has the DNA TGCAGCGTTGTCATGGAGGGAAGTCATGGCTACACCTTC. Encoded protein: CSVVMEGSHGYTF.

This clone was found once. The rearrangement joins TRBV5-1 to TRBJ2-5; TRBD1 aligns across 8 bases. The CDR3 consists of 16 residues. With 4 bases clipped from V and 1 base from J, the junction kept 9 bases outside the gene matches. Germline V gene lookup returns CDR1 SGHRS and CDR2 YFSETQ. As DNA, the CDR3 is TGCGCCAGCAGCAAGATGACAGGGGACTTCCAAGAGACCCAGTACTTC. The encoded protein is CASSKMTGDFQETQYF.

This chain links TRBV11-2 with TRBJ2-5; D is possibly TRBD1 (6 bases). Deletions cut 3 bases from V and 0 bases from J, with 11 bases between. Germline V gives CDR1 SGHAT, CDR2 FQNNGV. The CDR3 covers 15 residues. CDR3: CASSFIGTNQETQYF. Here the CDR3 DNA reads TGTGCCAGCAGCTTTATCGGGACAAACCAAGAGACCCAGTACTTC.

The rearrangement joins TRBV2 to TRBJ2-3; 8 bases are shared with TRBD2. The germline V gene has CDR1 SNHLY and CDR2 FYNNEI. Losses at the gene ends were 10 bases for V and 4 bases for J; bases not matched to a gene: 10. There are 14 residues in the CDR3. The CDR3 DNA sequence: TGTGCCACCGGGAGGCGGGGGGACTCAGATACGCAGTATTTT. As protein: CATGRRGDSDTQYF.

The chain joins TRBV2 to TRBJ2-7; no clear D gene. The CDR3 has 13 amino acids. Germline V lookup: CDR1 SNHLY, CDR2 FYNNEI. V was trimmed by 0 bases and J by 1 base, leaving 4 bases between them. CDR3 residues: CASSEALSYEQYF. The CDR3 DNA follows: TGTGCCAGCAGTGAAGCTCTGTCCTACGAGCAGTACTTC. The full variable domain, in which reference TRBV2 and TRBJ2-7 provide the parts outside the CDR3, is EPEVTQTPSHQVTQMGQEVILRCVPISNHLYFYWYRQILGQKVEFLVSFYNNEISEKSEIFDDQFSVERPDGSNFTLKIRSTKLEDSAMYFCASSEALSYEQYFGPGTRLTVT.

The chain is built from TRBV19 and TRBJ2-6, with TRBD1 matching 8 bases. V lost 7 bases, J lost 2 bases, and 1 base stayed unmatched. CDR1 LNHDA and CDR2 SQIVND come from the germline V gene (reference sequence). The CDR3 contains 14 residues. In DNA, the CDR3 is TGTGCCAGTACAGGGGGCCCTGGGGCCAACGTCCTGACTTTC. Translating it yields CASTGGPGANVLTF. The entire variable domain, with the rest obtained from reference TRBV19 and TRBJ2-6, is as follows: DGGITQSPKYLFRKEGQNVTLSCEQNLNHDAMYWYRQDPGQGLRLIYYSQIVNDFQKGDIAEGYSVSREKKESFPLTVTSAQKNPTAFYLCASTGGPGANVLTFGAGSRLTVL.